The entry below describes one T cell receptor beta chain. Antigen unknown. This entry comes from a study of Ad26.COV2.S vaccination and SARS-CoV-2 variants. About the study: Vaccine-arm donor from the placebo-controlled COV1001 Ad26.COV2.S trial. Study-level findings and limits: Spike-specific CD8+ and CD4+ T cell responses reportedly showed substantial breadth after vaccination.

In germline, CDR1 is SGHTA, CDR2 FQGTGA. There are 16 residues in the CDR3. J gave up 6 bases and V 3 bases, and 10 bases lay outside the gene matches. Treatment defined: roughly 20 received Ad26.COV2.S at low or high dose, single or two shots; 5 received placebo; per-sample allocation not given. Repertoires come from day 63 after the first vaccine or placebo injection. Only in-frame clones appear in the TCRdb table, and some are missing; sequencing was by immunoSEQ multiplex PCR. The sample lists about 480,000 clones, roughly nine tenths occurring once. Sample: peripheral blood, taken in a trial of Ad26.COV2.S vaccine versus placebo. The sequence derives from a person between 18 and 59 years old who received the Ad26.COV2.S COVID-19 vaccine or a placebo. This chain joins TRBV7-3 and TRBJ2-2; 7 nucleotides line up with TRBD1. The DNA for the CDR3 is TGTGCCAGCAGCTTTGTAGGGGGAGACAGGGCCGGGGAGCTGTTTTTT. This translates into CASSFVGGDRAGELFF.